The T cell receptor beta chain described here comes from a study of OX40 agonist ivuxolimab in advanced cancers. The method was immunoSEQ multiplex PCR; TCRdb's version includes in-frame clones alone and lacks a portion of them. This table holds over 55,000 clones, approximately 89% found once. The CDR3 runs 15 residues. J gave up 3 bases and V 2 bases, and 7 bases lay outside the gene matches. Germline V gene lookup returns CDR1 KGHSH and CDR2 LQKENI. Study results and limitations: Clonal expansion from baseline to week 6 occurred in both CD4+ and CD8+ T cells.

With regard to this clone: Its antigen is still unknown.

V usage is TRBV18 and J usage is TRBJ2-7; 7 nucleotides agree with TRBD2. Here the sequenced sample was CD4+ or CD8+ T cells sorted from blood, taken in a trial of the OX40 agonist ivuxolimab. The receptor comes from an adult with an advanced solid tumor such as melanoma, head and neck, liver or kidney cancer. CDR3 in amino acids: CASSPVAGRHYEQYF. CDR3 nucleotides: TGTGCCAGCTCACCAGTAGCGGGCAGACACTACGAGCAGTACTTC.